The sequence of this TCR beta chain was determined in a study of T cells in Graves' hyperthyroidism and ophthalmopathy. General study points: Appearing also in blood were most of the thyroid clonotypes expanded above 0.001. Through a model of 13 V-J features, ophthalmopathy was separated from stable hyperthyroidism.

Germline V gene lookup returns CDR1 DFQATT and CDR2 SNEGSKA (reference sequence). There are 13 residues in the CDR3. This clonotype was recorded at least ten times. Antigen unknown. At one boundary the junction diverges from the germline segment, which might be a read error. TCR beta CDR3 sequences were amplified from RNA transcripts. The primer set for the first-round RT-PCR of the TCR CDR3 was HTBI. TCRdb called the multiplex PCR reads again in MiXCR, with one record for every CDR3 protein. Of 490,000 or so distinct CDR3 sequences listed, 40% to 55% were seen once; the top ten hold around 47%. It was uncontrolled infection, other autoimmune disease, pregnancy or lactation that excluded patients. Diagnosing involved the use of clinical symptoms, serum thyroxine and TRAb, thyroid ultrasound and orbital computed tomography.

This sequence joins TRBV20-1 and TRBJ2-7; D remains ambiguous. The receptor comes from an adult woman with Graves' disease, either hyperthyroidism or ophthalmopathy (not recorded which). Sequenced material: peripheral blood or thyroid tissue (not recorded which). The CDR3 spells CSARDPVSFEQYF. The DNA of the CDR3 is TGCAGTGCTCGAGACCCAGTCTCCTTCGAGCAGTACTTC.